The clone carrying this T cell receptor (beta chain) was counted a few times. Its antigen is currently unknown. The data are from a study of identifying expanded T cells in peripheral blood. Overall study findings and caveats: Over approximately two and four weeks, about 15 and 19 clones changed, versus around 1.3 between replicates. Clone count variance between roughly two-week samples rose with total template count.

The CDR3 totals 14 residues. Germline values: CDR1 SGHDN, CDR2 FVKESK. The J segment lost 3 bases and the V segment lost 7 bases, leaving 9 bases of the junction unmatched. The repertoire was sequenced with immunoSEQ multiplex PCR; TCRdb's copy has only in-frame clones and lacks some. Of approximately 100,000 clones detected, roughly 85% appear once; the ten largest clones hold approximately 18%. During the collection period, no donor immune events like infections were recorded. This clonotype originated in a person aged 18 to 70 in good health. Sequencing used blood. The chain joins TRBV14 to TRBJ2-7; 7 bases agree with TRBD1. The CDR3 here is CASTFGQGDYEQYF. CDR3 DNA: TGTGCCAGCACCTTCGGGCAGGGGGACTACGAGCAGTACTTC.